The sequence of this T cell receptor beta chain was determined in a study of blood T cell repertoires in COVID-19. Libraries were prepared by immunoSEQ multiplex PCR; TCRdb keeps only in-frame clonotypes and omits some of them. The table records 200,000 to 300,000 clones, around 85% of them present only once. Sequencing input: PBMCs or T cells enriched from blood (not recorded which). The sequence derives from a woman between 50 and 59 years old with acute COVID-19.

The DNA of the CDR3 is TGCAGCGTTTGGACTACCTTGGACACTGAAGCTTTCTTT. Amino acids: CSVWTTLDTEAFF. The V gene is TRBV29-1, the J gene TRBJ1-1, with no clear D. Germline CDR1 SQVTM, CDR2 ANQGSEA. The CDR3 spans 13 residues. V was cut by 5 bases and J by 3 bases, with 13 bases left in between.